This TCR beta chain is drawn from a study of CXCR3-negative and CXCR3-positive naive CD8 T cells. About this clonotype itself: What it recognizes is unknown.

Study outcomes and limitations: Naive CXCR3-positive and CXCR3-negative cells shared TRBV-TRBJ usage; memory cells diverged. Comparison of naive subsets found surface CD5 to be comparable, and TCR strength was inferred on the basis of TRB CDR3 properties.

By phenotype, naive CD8+ T cells were CD45RO-CCR7+CD27+CD95-. The CDR3 consists of 13 residues. The V gene's germline CDR1 is LGHNA and CDR2 YNFKEQ. Through 5' RACE with UMI labels, the TRB cDNA libraries were prepared. Following a re-call of the 5' RACE reads, TCRdb has one entry per CDR3 protein and lacks DNA. Its table lists fewer than 90,000 distinct CDR3 sequences. The source of this sequence is a human donor in good health. Some clones in this sample may be carry-over from other donors' samples. The sample taken for sequencing was naive CXCR3- CD8+ T cells from blood. Stated subset: CD45RO-CCR7+CD27+CD95- naive CD8+ T cells lacking CXCR3 (TNR3-). V and J are TRBV4-2 and TRBJ2-7; as DNA is missing, the TRBD1 call by TCRdb cannot be tested. The CDR3 is CASSQNRADEQYF.